This T cell receptor beta chain was documented in a study of blood T cell repertoires in COVID-19. Study summary: Nucleic acid was either cDNA or gDNA, and it came from T cells, B-cell-depleted T cells, or PBMCs.

Clones were sequenced by immunoSEQ multiplex PCR, and TCRdb holds only the in-frame ones, with some missing. The table has fewer than 300,000 clones, about 88% seen once. The CDR3 runs to 15 residues. Germline lookup yields CDR1 LNHDA and CDR2 SQIVND (reference sequence). Trimming at V came to 11 bases and at J to 1 base, leaving 11 bases not matched to a gene. The count of this clone is one. The sequenced material came from peripheral blood. The TCR sequence derives from a man between 60 and 75 years old who had recovered from COVID-19. This rearrangement joins TRBV19 to TRBJ1-1, with 9 bases aligning to TRBD1. The CDR3 protein is CAARGDRVKNTEAFF. Here the CDR3 DNA reads TGTGCCGCACGGGGGGACAGGGTAAAGAACACTGAAGCTTTCTTT. The entire variable domain, with the rest obtained from reference TRBV19 and TRBJ1-1, is as follows: DGGITQSPKYLFRKEGQNVTLSCEQNLNHDAMYWYRQDPGQGLRLIYYSQIVNDFQKGDIAEGYSVSREKKESFPLTVTSAQKNPTAFYLCAARGDRVKNTEAFFGQGTRLTVV.